These T cell receptor beta chains were read from a single sample in a study of cytomegalovirus exposure and HLA in healthy donors. Profiling relied on immunoSEQ multiplex PCR, and the TCRdb table lists in-frame clones only, not all of them. Seen here are fewer than 250,000 clones, about 87% observed once, and the top ten hold 1% to 1.5%. The sample taken for sequencing was PBMCs. The receptors originated from a young man in good health and CMV-seronegative. The CDR3 runs from the conserved cysteine through the conserved F or W. A D gene is named only where the DNA matches it firmly. The size of a clone is reported for some rows only, either as once, few or many, or as a class for expanded clones.

CDR3 | DNA | J | V | size | D
CASSGGDGTGELFF | TGTGCCAGCAGCGGGGGGGACGGAACCGGGGAGCTGTTTTTT | TRBJ2-2 | TRBV9 | . | .
CASSLQNTEAFF | TGTGCCAGCAGCTTACAGAACACTGAAGCTTTCTTT | TRBJ1-1 | TRBV7-9 | . | .
CASRTGSLSGNTIYF | TGTGCCAGCAGGACAGGATCCCTCTCTGGAAACACCATATATTTT | TRBJ1-3 | TRBV2 | . | .
CASSLAMYLTDTQYF | TGCGCCAGCAGCTTGGCTATGTATCTTACAGATACGCAGTATTTT | TRBJ2-3 | TRBV5-1 | few | .
CASSLGREQFF | TGTGCCAGCAGCTTAGGGCGGGAGCAGTTCTTC | TRBJ2-1 | TRBV7-9 | . | .
CASSIDRASGNTIYF | TGTGCCAGCAGTATAGACAGGGCCTCTGGAAACACCATATATTTT | TRBJ1-3 | TRBV28 | . | TRBD1
CASSQLAGGDIDEQYF | TGCGCCAGCAGCCAATTAGCGGGAGGGGATATCGACGAGCAGTACTTC | TRBJ2-7 | TRBV4-1 | . | TRBD2
CASSRGGSGRPPGEQYF | TGTGCCAGCAGCCGGGGGGGTAGCGGGAGGCCCCCTGGCGAGCAGTACTTC | TRBJ2-7 | TRBV5-4 | . | TRBD2
CASQRASGDYEQYF | TGTGCCAGCCAGAGGGCTAGCGGGGATTACGAGCAGTACTTC | TRBJ2-7 | TRBV2 | . | TRBD2
CASSQGGTGLYEQYF | TGCGCCAGCAGTCAAGGGGGGACAGGTCTCTACGAGCAGTACTTC | TRBJ2-7 | TRBV23-1 | . | TRBD1
CASSDGMRPYNSPLHF | TGTGCCAGCAGTGACGGTATGCGTCCCTATAATTCACCCCTCCACTTT | TRBJ1-6 | TRBV25-1 | . | .
CASSDPLGQGASEKLFF | TGTGCCAGCAGCGATCCCCTCGGGCAGGGGGCGAGTGAAAAACTGTTTTTT | TRBJ1-4 | TRBV11-2 | . | TRBD1
CASSPFFRSGETQYF | TGTGCCAGCAGCCCCTTTTTTCGATCGGGGGAGACCCAGTACTTC | TRBJ2-5 | TRBV4-2 | . | .
CASRATSGTDTQYF | TGTGCCAGCAGGGCGACTAGCGGGACAGATACGCAGTATTTT | TRBJ2-3 | TRBV4-2 | . | TRBD2
CASSQGVAEQFF | TGCGCCAGCAGCCAAGGGGTAGCGGAGCAGTTCTTC | TRBJ2-1 | TRBV4-1 | . | .
CASSKVAEEDEQFF | TGTGCCAGCAGCAAAGTGGCTGAGGAGGATGAGCAGTTCTTC | TRBJ2-1 | TRBV21-1 | . | .
CASSLSPGVVEQYF | TGTGCCAGCAGTTTATCCCCAGGGGTGGTTGAGCAGTACTTC | TRBJ2-5 | TRBV27 | once | .
CASRGTSDGYTF | TGTGCCAGCAGGGGGACATCAGATGGCTACACCTTC | TRBJ1-2 | TRBV11-2 | . | .
CASSPQGQSYGYTF | TGCGCCAGCAGCCCTCAGGGACAGTCCTATGGCTACACCTTC | TRBJ1-2 | TRBV4-3 | once | TRBD1
CASTQAGTRYNSPLHF | TGTGCCAGCACCCAGGCCGGGACTCGCTATAATTCACCCCTCCACTTT | TRBJ1-6 | TRBV27 | . | .
CASSQGTHSNQPQHF | TGTGCCAGCAGCCAGGGCACGCATAGCAATCAGCCCCAGCATTTT | TRBJ1-5 | TRBV7-9 | . | .
CASSQDGTSGWNEQFF | TGCGCCAGCAGCCAAGATGGAACTAGTGGGTGGAATGAGCAGTTCTTC | TRBJ2-1 | TRBV4-3 | few | .
CASSLHGRGDTQYF | TGTGCCAGCAGCCTCCACGGGCGGGGTGATACGCAGTATTTT | TRBJ2-3 | TRBV4-2 | . | .
CASRPTPGQKGDQPQHF | TGTGCCAGCAGGCCTACTCCGGGACAGAAGGGGGATCAGCCCCAGCATTTT | TRBJ1-5 | TRBV28 | . | TRBD1
CASSQLAGEFVEQFF | TGTGCCAGCAGCCAGCTAGCGGGAGAATTTGTTGAGCAGTTCTTC | TRBJ2-1 | TRBV4-2 | few | TRBD2
CASSSRTSGNEQFF | TGTGCCAGCAGTTCAAGGACTAGCGGAAATGAGCAGTTCTTC | TRBJ2-1 | TRBV28 | . | TRBD2
CASSSGQGMNTEAFF | TGCGCCAGCAGCTCCGGACAGGGAATGAACACTGAAGCTTTCTTT | TRBJ1-1 | TRBV4-1 | . | TRBD1
CASSIIQSSAAKNIQYF | TGTGCCAGTAGTATAATCCAGTCTAGCGCGGCCAAAAACATTCAGTACTTC | TRBJ2-4 | TRBV19 | . | .
CASKGLAGELVTGELFF | TGTGCCAGTAAGGGACTAGCGGGAGAACTGGTAACCGGGGAGCTGTTTTTT | TRBJ2-2 | TRBV19 | . | TRBD2
CASSFGTGSYEQYF | TGTGCCAGCAGTTTCGGGACAGGGTCTTACGAGCAGTACTTC | TRBJ2-7 | TRBV11-2 | . | TRBD1
CASSFVLYETQYF | TGTGCCAGCAGTTTTGTCCTCTACGAGACCCAGTACTTC | TRBJ2-5 | TRBV28 | once | .
CASSRTAGVSPGEQYF | TGTGCCAGCAGCAGAACAGCGGGAGTTTCCCCTGGGGAGCAGTACTTC | TRBJ2-7 | TRBV27 | . | TRBD2
CASSGDSSGDLHEQYF | TGTGCCAGCAGTGGGGACTCGTCGGGAGACCTCCACGAGCAGTACTTC | TRBJ2-7 | TRBV6-1 | . | .
CASSWGSRDRGEEGYGYTF | TGCGCCAGCAGCTGGGGTAGCCGGGACAGGGGTGAGGAAGGATATGGCTACACCTTC | TRBJ1-2 | TRBV5-1 | . | TRBD1
CASRIPKSGFTYEQYF | TGTGCCAGCAGAATCCCCAAATCAGGGTTTACCTACGAGCAGTACTTC | TRBJ2-7 | TRBV28 | . | .
CASSQVAGWASEQYF | TGTGCCAGCAGCCAAGTGGCGGGGTGGGCAAGCGAGCAGTACTTC | TRBJ2-7 | TRBV4-2 | . | .
CASSLGGGSEAFF | TGTGCCAGCAGCTTAGGGGGCGGCTCTGAAGCTTTCTTT | TRBJ1-1 | TRBV7-9 | . | .
CASSLDRRNTGELFF | TGTGCCAGCAGCCTCGACAGGCGTAACACCGGGGAGCTGTTTTTT | TRBJ2-2 | TRBV7-2 | . | .
CASRRDELGYTF | TGTGCCAGCAGGAGGGATGAGCTTGGCTACACCTTC | TRBJ1-2 | TRBV28 | . | .
CASSLGTIDTQYF | TGTGCCAGCAGCTTAGGGACTATAGATACGCAGTATTTT | TRBJ2-3 | TRBV7-2 | . | .
CASSQVSSAPDTQYF | TGCGCCAGCAGCCAAGTGTCTAGCGCCCCAGATACGCAGTATTTT | TRBJ2-3 | TRBV4-1 | . | .
CASRERTILSNQPQHF | TGCGCCAGCCGCGAAAGGACAATCCTTAGCAATCAGCCCCAGCATTTT | TRBJ1-5 | TRBV4-1 | . | .
CAWSSGPYGYTF | TGTGCCTGGAGTAGCGGACCCTATGGCTACACCTTC | TRBJ1-2 | TRBV30 | . | .
CASYRSLGSYEQYF | TGTGCCAGCTACAGGTCCCTGGGCTCCTACGAGCAGTACTTC | TRBJ2-7 | TRBV2 | . | .
CASSLVSLAGGNTQYF | TGTGCCAGCAGCTTGGTGTCCCTAGCGGGGGGGAATACGCAGTATTTT | TRBJ2-3 | TRBV5-6 | . | TRBD2
CASSPVVRGAQETQYF | TGCGCCAGCAGCCCCGTAGTTCGGGGGGCTCAAGAGACCCAGTACTTC | TRBJ2-5 | TRBV4-3 | few | .
CASSQDRVTYNEQFF | TGCGCCAGCAGCCAAGACAGGGTAACCTACAATGAGCAGTTCTTC | TRBJ2-1 | TRBV4-1 | . | .
CATTDREETQYF | TGTGCCACTACGGACAGGGAAGAGACCCAGTACTTC | TRBJ2-5 | TRBV10-3 | . | TRBD1
CASSLRSPGASSYNEQFF | TGTGCTAGCAGCTTAAGGTCCCCGGGAGCTAGCTCCTACAATGAGCAGTTCTTC | TRBJ2-1 | TRBV7-7 | . | .
CASSEAGDRSGYTF | TGTGCCAGCAGTGAAGCGGGAGACCGGAGTGGCTACACCTTC | TRBJ1-2 | TRBV25-1 | . | .
CASRSTGINTEAFF | TGTGCCAGCAGGTCGACAGGGATAAACACTGAAGCTTTCTTT | TRBJ1-1 | TRBV2 | . | TRBD1
CASSLQGRGEKLFF | TGTGCCAGCAGTCTCCAGGGGCGCGGTGAAAAACTGTTTTTT | TRBJ1-4 | TRBV7-2 | . | .
CASGSDYEQYF | TGTGCCAGCGGCAGCGACTACGAGCAGTACTTC | TRBJ2-7 | TRBV28 | . | .
CASSVGRGGANQPQHF | TGTGCCAGCAGTGTCGGGCGTGGGGGGGCAAATCAGCCCCAGCATTTT | TRBJ1-5 | TRBV2 | . | .
CSSSHRGAEAFF | TGTTCCAGCAGCCACAGGGGGGCTGAAGCTTTCTTT | TRBJ1-1 | TRBV7-9 | . | TRBD1
CASSLRQGRYEQYF | TGTGCCAGCAGTTTAAGACAGGGTCGTTACGAGCAGTACTTC | TRBJ2-7 | TRBV28 | . | TRBD1
CASSIDLSWRGTQYF | TGTGCCAGTAGTATAGATCTATCGTGGCGGGGCACGCAGTATTTT | TRBJ2-3 | TRBV19 | . | .
CASSPHLGFGRRETQYF | TGTGCCAGTAGTCCCCATTTAGGTTTTGGGAGAAGGGAGACCCAGTACTTC | TRBJ2-5 | TRBV19 | . | .